One and the same sample provided the 31 T cell receptor beta chains below, sequenced in a study of blood T cell repertoires in COVID-19. Some clones are missing from TCRdb's copy, which holds only in-frame ones; the method was immunoSEQ multiplex PCR. The table lists 85,000 to 95,000 clones, 80% to 90% of them singletons. Material for sequencing was peripheral blood. Receptors were obtained from a woman older than 75 with active COVID-19.

CDR3 region: CASSQSAPPSYREQYF. The CDR3, as DNA: TGCGCCAGCAGCCAAAGCGCGCCTCCTTCGTATAGGGAGCAGTACTTC. The J gene is TRBJ2-7, the V gene TRBV4-1; D is uncertain. Trimming stripped 2 bases from V and 7 bases from J, with 21 bases between. The CDR3 spans 16 residues. Germline V lookup: CDR1 MGHRA, CDR2 YSYEKL.

This clone has only one observation. The genes are TRBV6-2 or TRBV6-3 and TRBJ2-1; the match to TRBD2 covers 9 bases. Germline V lookup: CDR1 MNHEY, CDR2 SVGEGT. The length of the CDR3 is 16 residues. Trimming at V came to 6 bases and at J to 3 bases, leaving 9 bases not matched to a gene. CDR3 DNA: TGTGCCAGCAGCTGGGGTTGGACTAGCGACTACAATGAGCAGTTCTTC. This translates into CASSWGWTSDYNEQFF.

The chain uses TRBV11-2 and TRBJ2-2; 7 bases agree with TRBD1. Germline V lookup: CDR1 SGHAT, CDR2 FQNNGV. The CDR3 extends over 15 amino acids. V was pared by 5 bases and J by 4 bases, with 7 bases of the junction left unmatched. CDR3 sequence reads: CASSQGQMATGELFF. CDR3 nucleotides: TGTGCCAGCAGCCAGGGACAGATGGCCACCGGGGAGCTGTTTTTT.

In the case of this clone: The junction does not match germline at one end; this may be a read error. Written as DNA, the CDR3 is TGCAGTTCTAGACGGGACTATGGCTACACCTTC. Amino acid sequence: CSSRRDYGYTF. The chain recombines TRBV20-1 with TRBJ1-2; unclear D gene. The germline CDR1 and CDR2 sequences are DFQATT and SNEGSKA (reference sequence). This CDR3 spans 11 amino acids.

The chain couples TRBV4-2 to TRBJ2-5; 7 bases map to TRBD2. CDR3 length: 17 amino acids. The J segment lost 0 bases and the V segment lost 1 base, leaving 8 bases of the junction unmatched. The V gene's germline CDR1 is LGHNA and CDR2 YNFKEQ. CDR3 in amino acids: CASSQGGALADQETQYF. In DNA form, the CDR3 reads TGTGCCAGCAGCCAAGGAGGAGCGCTAGCGGACCAAGAGACCCAGTACTTC.

The V call is TRBV5-1, the J call TRBJ2-1, with TRBD2 matching 12 bases. The CDR3 extends over 16 amino acids. Trimming at V came to 0 bases and at J to 9 bases, leaving 7 bases not matched to a gene. Per the germline V gene, CDR1 is SGHRS and CDR2 is YFSETQ. This chain's CDR3 is CASSLATSGRRGEQFF. Here the CDR3 DNA reads TGCGCCAGCAGCTTGGCGACTAGCGGGAGACGGGGTGAGCAGTTCTTC.

For this clone: The junction differs from germline at one of its ends, possibly a read error. This chain uses TRBV6-2 or TRBV6-3 with TRBJ2-7, with 8 bases that match TRBD1. Per the germline V gene, CDR1 is MNHEY and CDR2 is SVGEGT. The length of the CDR3 is 15 residues. The CDR3 here is CASTYLRDRNYEQYF. CDR3 DNA sequence: TGTGCCAGCACTTACCTCCGGGACAGGAACTACGAGCAGTACTTC.

This rearrangement joins TRBV6-5 to TRBJ2-7; 7 nucleotides line up with TRBD1. Trimming cost V 6 bases and J 4 bases; bases outside gene matches: 6. The CDR3 has 13 amino acids. Germline CDR1 and CDR2: MNHEY and SVGAGI. CDR3 loop: CASSSQGYYEQYF. CDR3 nucleotide sequence: TGTGCCAGCAGCTCACAGGGGTATTACGAGCAGTACTTC.

This chain links TRBV6-4 with TRBJ1-5; D call uncertain. Germline V gene lookup returns CDR1 MRHNA and CDR2 SNTAGT. The CDR3 contains 13 residues. Deletions cut 4 bases from V and 1 base from J, with 5 bases between. The CDR3 nucleotides read TGTGCCAGCAGTGTACAGAGCAATCAGCCCCAGCATTTT. Protein sequence: CASSVQSNQPQHF.

The V call is TRBV24-1, the J call TRBJ2-3; a weak D match, TRBD2 (5 bases). This CDR3 contains 19 residues. Germline loops: CDR1 KGHDR, CDR2 SFDVKD. The germline V and J ends were trimmed by 3 bases and 1 base, with 22 bases remaining between them. CDR3 in amino acids: CATSDPLDTGMLGTDTQYF. The CDR3 DNA sequence: TGTGCCACCAGTGATCCCCTCGATACGGGGATGTTGGGCACAGATACGCAGTATTTT.

This clone was seen a handful of times. The chain carries TRBV6-1 and TRBJ2-2; D is possibly TRBD1 (6 bases). The germline gives CDR1 MNHNS, CDR2 SASEGT. The CDR3 is made up of 16 amino acids. Between the trimmed V and J ends, which lost 3 bases and 7 bases, there was a span of 18 bases. The CDR3 spells CASSDRVVTGLGELFF. The DNA of the CDR3 is TGTGCCAGCAGTGATAGGGTCGTGACAGGACTCGGGGAGCTGTTTTTT.

The J gene is TRBJ2-5, the V gene TRBV5-1; TRBD2 is a possible D gene (6 bases). The V end lost 4 bases, the J end lost 2 bases, and 12 bases lay between the germline ends. This CDR3 contains 14 residues. Germline V gene sequence: CDR1 SGHRS, CDR2 YFSETQ. The CDR3 bases are TGCGCCAGCAGCGGGGGACTGCTACAAGAGACCCAGTACTTC. Protein: CASSGGLLQETQYF.

The rearrangement links TRBV20-1 to TRBJ2-3; D is unresolved. The germline CDR1 and CDR2 sequences are DFQATT and SNEGSKA (reference sequence). The CDR3 sequence is 10 residues long. The CDR3 loop is CSAGLNTQYF. Written as DNA, the CDR3 is TGCAGCGCAGGTCTTAATACGCAGTATTTT.

The chain carries TRBV14 and TRBJ2-1; TRBD2 agrees at 12 bases. The CDR3 extends over 17 amino acids. In germline, CDR1 is SGHDN, CDR2 FVKESK. Unmatched junction bases numbered 7, after V lost 2 bases and J lost 5 bases. As DNA, the CDR3 is TGTGCCAGCAGCCAACTAGCGGGAGGGCCTGGGGACAATGAGCAGTTCTTC. This sequence encodes CASSQLAGGPGDNEQFF. The full variable domain, its missing parts supplied by reference TRBV14 and TRBJ2-1, is EAGVTQFPSHSVIEKGQTVTLRCDPISGHDNLYWYRRVMGKEIKFLLHFVKESKQDESGMPNNRFLAERTGGTYSTLKVQPAELEDSGVYFCASSQLAGGPGDNEQFFGPGTRLTVL.

CDR3 residues: CASSLGTGYTDTQYF. As DNA, the CDR3 is TGTGCCAGCAGCTTAGGGACAGGTTACACAGATACGCAGTATTTT. The V call is TRBV11-1, the J call TRBJ2-3; 7 bases are a match to TRBD1. From germline, CDR1 is SGHAT and CDR2 FQDESV (reference sequence). CDR3 length: 15 residues. Germline trimming cut 1 base from V and 2 bases from J; bases unmatched to any gene: 3.

The chain has TRBV7-2 and TRBJ2-7; 13 bases agree with TRBD2. Germline lookup yields CDR1 SGHTA and CDR2 FQGNSA. There are 19 residues in the CDR3. Trimming at V came to 5 bases and at J to 6 bases, leaving 19 bases not matched to a gene. CDR3 region: CASSVRTSGSTSRVVEQYF. The CDR3 DNA reads TGTGCCAGCAGCGTAAGGACTAGCGGGAGTACATCTAGGGTTGTCGAGCAGTACTTC.

The chain is built from TRBV18 and TRBJ1-5, with 11 nucleotides matching TRBD1. This CDR3 spans 16 amino acids. Germline V gives CDR1 KGHSH, CDR2 LQKENI. The ends lost 0 bases at V and 7 bases at J; junction bases unmatched: 5. The CDR3: CASSPPGQGDGQPQHF. The DNA for the CDR3 is TGTGCCAGCTCACCACCGGGACAGGGGGATGGACAGCCCCAGCATTTT.

The gene calls are TRBV7-9 and TRBJ2-1; 9 bases are shared with TRBD2. CDR1 and CDR2 from the germline V gene are SEHNR and FQNEAQ (reference sequence). This CDR3 region has 15 residues. The V gene end was trimmed by 6 bases and the J gene end by 0 bases; junction bases not matched to a gene: 3. The CDR3 DNA follows: TGTGCCAGCAGACCGACTAGCGGCTCCTACAATGAGCAGTTCTTC. Its protein product is CASRPTSGSYNEQFF. The full variable domain, rest sourced from reference TRBV7-9 and TRBJ2-1, is DTGVSQNPRHKITKRGQNVTFRCDPISEHNRLYWYRQTLGQGPEFLTYFQNEAQLEKSRLLSDRFSAERPKGSFSTLEIQRTEQGDSAMYLCASRPTSGSYNEQFFGPGTRLTVL.

This chain connects TRBV5-6 to TRBJ2-7; possible D gene TRBD2, 6 bases. The CDR3 covers 13 residues. V dropped 7 bases and J dropped 12 bases, with 23 bases sitting between them. Germline loops: CDR1 SGHDT, CDR2 YYEEEE. The CDR3 DNA reads as TGTGCCAGCCACCACGGGGCGGGACCCCAACCGTACTTC. Its protein product is CASHHGAGPQPYF.

Here the CDR3 reads CASSPFSGYNEQFF. The DNA for the CDR3 is TGTGCCAGCAGCCCATTTAGCGGGTACAATGAGCAGTTCTTC. The rearrangement joins TRBV7-2 to TRBJ2-1; TRBD2 matches at 7 bases. CDR3 length: 14 amino acids. Unmatched junction bases numbered 5, after V lost 5 bases and J lost 4 bases. CDR1 and CDR2 from the germline V gene are SGHTA and FQGNSA.

This clone was recorded once. The V and J genes are TRBV5-1 and TRBJ1-2, with unresolved D. Between the trimmed V and J ends, which lost 0 bases and 7 bases, there was a span of 10 bases. CDR3 size: 13 residues. Germline V gives CDR1 SGHRS, CDR2 YFSETQ. The CDR3 bases are TGCGCCAGCAGCTTGGCCCCGGTCCTTGGCTACACCTTC. Amino acids: CASSLAPVLGYTF. The whole variable domain, remainder taken from reference TRBV5-1 and TRBJ1-2, is KAGVTQTPRYLIKTRGQQVTLSCSPISGHRSVSWYQQTPGQGLQFLFEYFSETQRNKGNFPGRFSGRQFSNSRSEMNVSTLELGDSALYLCASSLAPVLGYTFGSGTRLTVV.

CDR3 sequence reads: CASLTVGGLCSGIYEQYF. DNA of the CDR3: TGTGCCAGCCTAACCGTGGGGGGGCTTTGTAGCGGCATATACGAGCAGTACTTC. V and J are TRBV27 and TRBJ2-7; tentative D call: TRBD2 (7 bases). V was shortened by 8 bases and J by 4 bases, with 30 bases between the two germline ends. The CDR3 spans 18 residues. Germline CDR1 and CDR2: MNHEY and SMNVEV (reference sequence).

This clone was observed a single time. The V and J genes are TRBV3-1 (or the pseudogene TRBV3-2) and TRBJ2-5; perhaps TRBD1 as D (6 bases). CDR3 size: 15 residues. V shed 6 bases and J shed 2 bases, with 16 bases lying between them. Germline CDR1 is LGHDT and CDR2 is YNNKEL (reference sequence). This chain's CDR3 is CASRETGRSQETQYF. The DNA for the CDR3 is TGTGCCAGCAGGGAGACAGGCCGTTCACAAGAGACCCAGTACTTC.

V usage is TRBV4-3 and J usage is TRBJ2-1; D possibly corresponds to TRBD2 (5 bases). The CDR3 is 16 residues long. Trimming shortened V by 1 base and J by 4 bases, and 14 bases separated the two germline ends. Germline-derived CDR1 and CDR2 are LGHNA and YSLEER. CDR3 loop: CASSQVGGSGYNEQFF. The DNA for the CDR3 is TGCGCCAGCAGCCAAGTGGGCGGGTCGGGGTACAATGAGCAGTTCTTC.

The J gene is TRBJ2-4, the V gene TRBV18; 9 bases align to TRBD2. The CDR3 extends over 14 amino acids. Germline V gives CDR1 KGHSH, CDR2 LQKENI. V shed 6 bases, J shed 6 bases, and the junction held 6 bases outside the gene matches. CDR3 region: CASSQGLAGNIQYF. The CDR3 DNA reads TGTGCCAGCTCCCAGGGACTAGCCGGAAACATTCAGTACTTC. The full variable domain, rest sourced from reference TRBV18 and TRBJ2-4, is NAGVMQNPRHLVRRRGQEARLRCSPMKGHSHVYWYRQLPEEGLKFMVYLQKENIIDESGMPKERFSAEFPKEGPSILRIQQVVRGDSAAYFCASSQGLAGNIQYFGAGTRLSVL.

The rearrangement joins TRBV5-5 to TRBJ2-7; weak D call: TRBD1 (9 bases). Per the germline V gene, CDR1 is SGHKS and CDR2 is YYEKEE (reference sequence). This CDR3 has 18 residues. Trimming removed 4 bases from V and 4 bases from J, with 27 bases in between. The CDR3 protein is CASSPDRGGGQRGYEQYF. The CDR3 DNA follows: TGTGCCAGCAGCCCGGACAGGGGTGGAGGCCAGCGGGGGTACGAGCAGTACTTC.

The chain uses TRBV28 and TRBJ1-5; 8 positions agree with TRBD1. Looked up from germline, CDR1 is MDHEN and CDR2 is SYDVKM. There are 16 residues in the CDR3. V lost 3 bases, J lost 4 bases, and 8 bases stayed unmatched. The CDR3 reads CASSFYQGARNQPQHF. Written as DNA, the CDR3 is TGTGCCAGCAGTTTCTACCAGGGGGCAAGGAATCAGCCCCAGCATTTT.

The count of this clone is one. The rearrangement uses TRBV11-2 and TRBJ1-1; TRBD1 agrees at 9 bases. The junction had 16 bases not matched to a gene; V was cut back by 5 bases and J by 3 bases. The CDR3 covers 18 residues. From germline, CDR1 is SGHAT and CDR2 FQNNGV. As DNA, the CDR3 is TGTGCCAGCAGCCCCGGACAGGGGTTCGTCGGTGTCGACACTGAAGCTTTCTTT. Amino acids: CASSPGQGFVGVDTEAFF.

The chain employs TRBV7-3 and TRBJ2-1; 7 bases are shared with TRBD2. After removal of 4 bases from V and 11 bases from J, the junction contained 8 bases not matched to a gene. This CDR3 spans 13 amino acids. Looked up from germline, CDR1 is SGHTA and CDR2 is FQGTGA. Here the CDR3 DNA reads TGTGCCAGCAGCTCCCATAGCGGGCCGAAGCAGTTCTTC. Protein product: CASSSHSGPKQFF.

The chain combines TRBV6-6 with TRBJ2-5; the D is unclear. The CDR3 extends over 13 amino acids. The germline gives CDR1 MNHNY, CDR2 SVGAGI (reference sequence). The germline V and J ends were trimmed by 5 bases and 5 bases, with 12 bases remaining between them. The chain's CDR3 is CASSKDNLETQYF. In nucleotides, the CDR3 is TGTGCCAGCAGTAAAGACAACCTGGAGACCCAGTACTTC.

This sequence joins TRBV6-5 and TRBJ2-7; 7 bases align to TRBD1. CDR1 and CDR2 from the germline V gene are MNHEY and SVGAGI. The CDR3 has 14 amino acids. Trimming cost V 6 bases and J 3 bases; bases outside gene matches: 8. CDR3 protein: CASRLAGTDYEQYF. CDR3 coding DNA: TGTGCCAGCAGACTTGCCGGGACAGACTACGAGCAGTACTTC.